The source of this T cell receptor (beta chain) is a study of Ad26.COV2.S vaccination and SARS-CoV-2 variants. Treatment in this sample: roughly 18 received Ad26.COV2.S at low or high dose, single or two shots; roughly five received placebo; per-sample allocation not given. Following the first vaccine or placebo injection, samples were taken on day 63. This CDR3 region has 17 residues. The V gene lost 1 base and the J gene lost 3 bases, with 16 bases spanning the gap. From germline, CDR1 is LGHDT and CDR2 YNNKEL (reference sequence). Study results and limitations: Substantial breadth was reportedly displayed by spike-specific CD8+ and CD4+ T cell responses after vaccination. Measurement of non-spike TCR breadth gave similar results in vaccine and placebo recipients.

For this clone: Its matching antigen is unknown.

Profiled with immunoSEQ multiplex PCR; TCRdb holds only in-frame clones, not every one. The sample yields over 350,000 clones, 75% to 90% seen once. Sample: peripheral blood, taken in a trial of Ad26.COV2.S vaccine versus placebo. This receptor was obtained from a person aged 18-65 years who received the Ad26.COV2.S COVID-19 vaccine or a placebo. The V call is TRBV3-1 (or the pseudogene TRBV3-2), the J call TRBJ1-3; a weak D match, TRBD1 (6 bases). CDR3 sequence: CASSQGLGGASGNTIYF. The CDR3 nucleotides are TGTGCCAGCAGCCAAGGGTTGGGGGGGGCCAGTGGAAACACCATATATTTT.